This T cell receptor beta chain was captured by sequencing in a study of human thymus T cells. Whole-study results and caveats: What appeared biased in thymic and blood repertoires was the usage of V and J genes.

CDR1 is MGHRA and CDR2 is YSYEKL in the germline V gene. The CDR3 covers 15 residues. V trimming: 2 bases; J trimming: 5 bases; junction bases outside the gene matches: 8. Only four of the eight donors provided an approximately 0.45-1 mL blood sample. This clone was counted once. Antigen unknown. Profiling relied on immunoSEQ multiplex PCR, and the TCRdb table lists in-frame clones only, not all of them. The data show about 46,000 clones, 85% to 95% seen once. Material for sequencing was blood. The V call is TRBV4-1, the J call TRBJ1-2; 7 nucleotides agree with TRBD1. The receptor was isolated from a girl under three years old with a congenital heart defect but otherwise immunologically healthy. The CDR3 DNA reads TGCGCCAGCAGCCAACCAGGACAGGCCACTTATGGCTACACCTTC. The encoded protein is CASSQPGQATYGYTF.